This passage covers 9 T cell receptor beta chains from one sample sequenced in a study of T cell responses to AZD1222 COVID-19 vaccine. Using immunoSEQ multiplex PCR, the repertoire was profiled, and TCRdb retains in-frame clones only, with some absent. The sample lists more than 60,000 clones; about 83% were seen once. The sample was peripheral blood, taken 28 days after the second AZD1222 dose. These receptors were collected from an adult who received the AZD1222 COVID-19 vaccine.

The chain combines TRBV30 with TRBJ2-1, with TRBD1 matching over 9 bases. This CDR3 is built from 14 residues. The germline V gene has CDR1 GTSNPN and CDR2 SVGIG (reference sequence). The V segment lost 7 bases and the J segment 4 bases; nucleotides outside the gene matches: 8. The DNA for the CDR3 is TGTGCCTTTACCGGGACAGGGACATACAATGAGCAGTTCTTC. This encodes CAFTGTGTYNEQFF.

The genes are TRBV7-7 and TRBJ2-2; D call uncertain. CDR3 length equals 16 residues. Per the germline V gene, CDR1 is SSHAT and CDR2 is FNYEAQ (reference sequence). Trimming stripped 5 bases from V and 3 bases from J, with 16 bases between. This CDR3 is CASSAATGRDTGELFF. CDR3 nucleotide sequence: TGTGCCAGCAGCGCCGCTACTGGACGAGACACCGGGGAGCTGTTTTTT. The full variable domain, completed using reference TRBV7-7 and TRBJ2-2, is GAGVSQSPRYKVTKRGQDVTLRCDPISSHATLYWYQQALGQGPEFLTYFNYEAQPDKSGLPSDRFSAERPEGSISTLTIQRTEQRDSAMYRCASSAATGRDTGELFFGEGSRLTVL.

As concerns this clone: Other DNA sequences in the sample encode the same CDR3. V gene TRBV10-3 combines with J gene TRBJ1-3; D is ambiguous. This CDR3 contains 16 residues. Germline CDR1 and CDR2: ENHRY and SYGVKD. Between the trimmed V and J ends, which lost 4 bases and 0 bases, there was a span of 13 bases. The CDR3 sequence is CAISGTLQASGNTIYF. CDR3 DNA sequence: TGTGCCATCAGTGGAACTTTACAAGCCTCTGGAAACACCATATATTTT.

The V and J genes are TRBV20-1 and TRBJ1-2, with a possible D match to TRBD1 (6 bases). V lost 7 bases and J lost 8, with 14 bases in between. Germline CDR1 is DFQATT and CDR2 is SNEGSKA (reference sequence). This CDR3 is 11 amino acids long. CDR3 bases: TGCAGTGTAGCCAGGGGAGGCGGCTACACCTTC. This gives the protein CSVARGGGYTF.

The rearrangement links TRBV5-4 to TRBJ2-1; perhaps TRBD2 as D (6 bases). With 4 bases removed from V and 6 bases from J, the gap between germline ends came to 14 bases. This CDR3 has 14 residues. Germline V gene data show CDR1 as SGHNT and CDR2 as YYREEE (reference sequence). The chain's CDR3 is CASSRERASNEQFF. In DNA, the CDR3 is TGTGCCAGCAGCCGGGAGCGGGCCTCCAATGAGCAGTTCTTC.

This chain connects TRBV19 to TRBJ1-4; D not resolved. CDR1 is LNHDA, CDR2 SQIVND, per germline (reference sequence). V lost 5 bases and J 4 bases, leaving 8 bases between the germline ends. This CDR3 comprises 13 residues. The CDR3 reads CASSGVVNEKLFF. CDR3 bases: TGTGCCAGTAGTGGAGTCGTTAATGAAAAACTGTTTTTT. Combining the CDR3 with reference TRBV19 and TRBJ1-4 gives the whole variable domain DGGITQSPKYLFRKEGQNVTLSCEQNLNHDAMYWYRQDPGQGLRLIYYSQIVNDFQKGDIAEGYSVSREKKESFPLTVTSAQKNPTAFYLCASSGVVNEKLFFGSGTQLSVL.

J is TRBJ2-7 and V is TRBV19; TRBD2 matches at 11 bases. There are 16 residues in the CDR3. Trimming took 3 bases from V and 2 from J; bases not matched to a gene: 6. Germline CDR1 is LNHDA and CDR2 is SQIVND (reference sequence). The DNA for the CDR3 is TGTGCCAGTAGTATTCGTGGTAGCGGGAGGGCCTACGAGCAGTACTTC. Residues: CASSIRGSGRAYEQYF.

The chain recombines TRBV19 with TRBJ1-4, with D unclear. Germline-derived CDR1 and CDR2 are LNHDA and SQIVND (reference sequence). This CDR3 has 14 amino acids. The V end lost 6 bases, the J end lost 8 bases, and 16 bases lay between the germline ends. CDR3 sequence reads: CASSLRGEGEKLFF. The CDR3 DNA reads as TGTGCCAGTAGCCTTCGGGGTGAGGGCGAAAAACTGTTTTTT.

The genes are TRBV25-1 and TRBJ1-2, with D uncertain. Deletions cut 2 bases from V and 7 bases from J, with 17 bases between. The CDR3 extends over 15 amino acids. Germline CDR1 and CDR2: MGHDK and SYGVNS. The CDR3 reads CASSEEGRALGGYTF. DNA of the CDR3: TGTGCCAGCAGTGAAGAGGGTAGGGCCTTGGGTGGCTACACCTTC.